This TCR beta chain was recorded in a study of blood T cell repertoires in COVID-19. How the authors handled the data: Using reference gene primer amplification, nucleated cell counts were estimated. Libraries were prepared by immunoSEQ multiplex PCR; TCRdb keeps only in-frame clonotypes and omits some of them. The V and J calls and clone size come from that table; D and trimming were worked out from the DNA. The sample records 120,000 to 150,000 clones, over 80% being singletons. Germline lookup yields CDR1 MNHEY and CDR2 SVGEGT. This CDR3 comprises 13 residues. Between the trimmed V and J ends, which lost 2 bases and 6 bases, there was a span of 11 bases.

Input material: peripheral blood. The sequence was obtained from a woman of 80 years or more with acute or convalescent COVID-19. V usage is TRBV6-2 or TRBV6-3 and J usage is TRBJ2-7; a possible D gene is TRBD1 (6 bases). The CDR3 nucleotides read TGTGCCAGCAGTTACCGAGGGACAAGCGAGCAGTACTTC. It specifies CASSYRGTSEQYF.